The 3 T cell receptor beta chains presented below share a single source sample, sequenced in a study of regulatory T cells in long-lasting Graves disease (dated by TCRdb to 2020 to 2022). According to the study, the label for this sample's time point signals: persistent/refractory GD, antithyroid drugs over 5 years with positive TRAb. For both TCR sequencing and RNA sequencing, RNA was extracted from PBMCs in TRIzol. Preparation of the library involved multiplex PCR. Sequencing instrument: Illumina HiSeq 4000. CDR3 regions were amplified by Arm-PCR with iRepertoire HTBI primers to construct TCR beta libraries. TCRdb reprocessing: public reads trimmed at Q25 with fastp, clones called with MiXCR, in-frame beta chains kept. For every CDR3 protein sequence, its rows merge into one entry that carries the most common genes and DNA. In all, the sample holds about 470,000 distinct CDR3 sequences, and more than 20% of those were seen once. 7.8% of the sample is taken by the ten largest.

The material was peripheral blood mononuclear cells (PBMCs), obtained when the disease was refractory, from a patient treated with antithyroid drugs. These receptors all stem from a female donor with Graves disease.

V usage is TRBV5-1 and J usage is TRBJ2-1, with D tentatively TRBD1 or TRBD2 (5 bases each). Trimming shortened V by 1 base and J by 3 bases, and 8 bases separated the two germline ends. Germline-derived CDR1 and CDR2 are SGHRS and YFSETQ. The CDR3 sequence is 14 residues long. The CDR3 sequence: CASSLLGDYNEQFF. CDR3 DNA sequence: TGCGCCAGCAGCTTGTTGGGGGACTACAATGAGCAGTTCTTC.

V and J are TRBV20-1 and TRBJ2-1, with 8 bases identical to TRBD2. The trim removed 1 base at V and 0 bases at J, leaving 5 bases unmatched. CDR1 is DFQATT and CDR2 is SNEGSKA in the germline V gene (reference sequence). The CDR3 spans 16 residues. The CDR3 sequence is CSARAYGLASYNEQFF. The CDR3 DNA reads TGCAGTGCTAGAGCTTACGGACTAGCCTCCTACAATGAGCAGTTCTTC.

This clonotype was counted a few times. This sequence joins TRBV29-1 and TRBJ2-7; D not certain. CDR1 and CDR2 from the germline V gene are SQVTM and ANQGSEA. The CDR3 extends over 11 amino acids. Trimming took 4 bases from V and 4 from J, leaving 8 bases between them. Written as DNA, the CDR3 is TGCAGCGTTGCTCAGTATTACGAGCAGTACTTC. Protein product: CSVAQYYEQYF.